This TCR beta chain was recovered during a study of blood T cell repertoires in COVID-19. Trimming pared 0 bases from V and 4 bases from J, leaving 16 bases between. The germline CDR1 and CDR2 sequences are GTSNPN and SVGIG (reference sequence). The CDR3 length is 15 residues. Sequenced by immunoSEQ multiplex PCR; TCRdb stores in-frame clones only, minus some. The repertoire holds 170,000 or so clones, with around nine tenths as singletons. Seattle researchers signed up patients amid active infection and tracked them longitudinally. This receptor was obtained from a woman in her 70s with COVID-19, enrolled during active disease. The specimen was peripheral blood. The chain employs TRBV30 and TRBJ2-7, with D possibly matching TRBD2 (7 bases). In nucleotides, the CDR3 is TGTGCCTGGAGTGTACGGGGGGCGATGCTTTACGAGCAGTACTTC. It codes for CAWSVRGAMLYEQYF.